The 18 T cell receptor beta chains presented below share a single source sample, sequenced in a study of blood T cell repertoires in COVID-19. This table comes from immunoSEQ multiplex PCR, and its TCRdb copy is limited to in-frame clones, with some not included. The top ten clones hold roughly 9.8% of a sample with a few hundred thousand clones, about 80% of them seen once. The sample taken for sequencing was peripheral blood. All receptors come from a man at least 80 years old with acute or convalescent COVID-19.

The chain uses TRBV18 and TRBJ1-1; D perhaps matches TRBD1 (6 bases). This CDR3 spans 13 amino acids. Germline V gene data show CDR1 as KGHSH and CDR2 as LQKENI. V was clipped by 6 bases and J by 5 bases, with 13 bases between them. Here the CDR3 reads CASSRGAGTEAFF. The CDR3 region has the DNA TGTGCCAGCTCCCGGGGGGCGGGGACTGAAGCTTTCTTT.

This chain links TRBV19 with TRBJ2-1, with D uncertain. CDR1 LNHDA and CDR2 SQIVND come from the germline V gene (reference sequence). The CDR3 consists of 16 residues. Trimming removed 6 bases at V and 2 bases at J, with 17 bases between. The CDR3 is CASRERARSPYNEQFF. The CDR3 DNA reads as TGTGCCAGTAGGGAACGCGCCCGGAGCCCCTACAATGAGCAGTTCTTC.

The chain couples TRBV10-3 to TRBJ2-2; 10 positions match TRBD2. The CDR3 runs 18 residues. V trimming: 3 bases; J trimming: 4 bases; junction bases outside the gene matches: 11. The germline CDR1 and CDR2 sequences are ENHRY and SYGVKD. CDR3 coding DNA: TGTGCCATCAGTGAAGGAGGAGCGGGAGGGCCGGGCACCGGGGAGCTGTTTTTT. Residues: CAISEGGAGGPGTGELFF.

The chain combines TRBV2 with TRBJ1-6; the match to TRBD1 covers 11 bases. V lost 5 bases and J lost 9; bases outside the gene matches: 6. The CDR3 contains 15 residues. Germline CDR1 reads SNHLY; CDR2 reads FYNNEI. Here the CDR3 DNA reads TGTGCCAGCAGTTGGACAGGGGGCGCGAGTTCACCCCTCCACTTT. It specifies CASSWTGGASSPLHF.

The chain combines TRBV27 with TRBJ2-7, with TRBD1 matching over 11 bases. This CDR3 region has 14 residues. Germline values: CDR1 MNHEY, CDR2 SMNVEV (reference sequence). The V and J ends lost 2 bases and 6 bases, in that order; junction bases with no gene match: 3. The CDR3 loop is CASSLKGQGGEQYF. DNA for the CDR3: TGTGCCAGCAGTTTAAAGGGACAGGGGGGCGAGCAGTACTTC.

The chain combines TRBV20-1 with TRBJ2-3; 12 bases fit TRBD2. V lost 3 bases and J lost 6; bases outside the gene matches: 7. CDR3 length equals 15 residues. Germline loops: CDR1 DFQATT, CDR2 SNEGSKA (reference sequence). The CDR3 sequence: CSASAFTSGRDTQYF. As DNA, the CDR3 is TGCAGTGCTAGTGCCTTCACTAGCGGGAGGGATACGCAGTATTTT.

The chain employs TRBV12-3 or TRBV12-4 and TRBJ2-7; 7 bases agree with TRBD1. The V segment lost 5 bases and the J segment 2 bases; nucleotides outside the gene matches: 3. This CDR3 comprises 13 residues. CDR3 sequence reads: CASSRDRAYEQYF. The DNA of the CDR3 is TGTGCCAGCAGTCGAGACAGGGCCTACGAGCAGTACTTC.

This chain connects TRBV18 to TRBJ1-3, with 7 bases fitting TRBD1. Germline CDR1 KGHSH, CDR2 LQKENI. V dropped 3 bases and J dropped 7; count of bases not matched to a gene: 3. This CDR3 is 13 amino acids long. In DNA form, the CDR3 reads TGTGCCAGCTCACCGGGACAGTCTAACACCATATATTTT. It encodes CASSPGQSNTIYF.

The chain combines TRBV24-1 with TRBJ1-1; D perhaps matches TRBD1 (6 bases). Germline V gives CDR1 KGHDR, CDR2 SFDVKD. Between the trimmed V and J ends, which lost 4 bases and 3 bases, there was a span of 14 bases. The CDR3 covers 15 residues. The DNA for the CDR3 is TGTGCCACCAGTGACCCAAAGGACAGTTACACTGAAGCTTTCTTT. Translated: CATSDPKDSYTEAFF.

The genes are TRBV5-1 and TRBJ1-4; no definite D call. V was shortened by 4 bases and J by 8 bases, with 15 bases between the two germline ends. This CDR3 is 14 amino acids long. Germline lookup yields CDR1 SGHRS and CDR2 YFSETQ. Written as DNA, the CDR3 is TGCGCCAGCAGCCAAACAGTCGCGGGGGAAAAACTGTTTTTT. Translating it yields CASSQTVAGEKLFF.

Only a few counts were recorded for this clone. The rearrangement links TRBV18 to TRBJ1-3; D gene ambiguous. This CDR3 has 13 amino acids. Looked up from germline, CDR1 is KGHSH and CDR2 is LQKENI. V lost 6 bases and J 0 bases, leaving 6 bases between the germline ends. The CDR3, as DNA: TGTGCCAGCTCTCGGGTCTCTGGAAACACCATATATTTT. Residues: CASSRVSGNTIYF.

The chain has TRBV27 and TRBJ1-1, with D tentatively TRBD1 (6 bases). The V end lost 0 bases, the J end lost 4 bases, and 15 bases lay between the germline ends. The V gene's germline CDR1 is MNHEY and CDR2 SMNVEV (reference sequence). The CDR3 totals 16 residues. CDR3 nucleotide sequence: TGTGCCAGCAGTTTATCCCACGGGGGGGCCGCCACTGAAGCTTTCTTT. This translates into CASSLSHGGAATEAFF.

In its sample, this clone was seen a few times. The chain employs TRBV12-3 or TRBV12-4 and TRBJ2-7; D not resolved. There are 13 residues in the CDR3. The V end lost 2 bases, the J end lost 7 bases, and 12 bases lay between the germline ends. The CDR3 loop is CASSLKRRWEQYF. DNA for the CDR3: TGTGCCAGCAGTTTAAAACGGCGGTGGGAGCAGTACTTC.

The chain has TRBV13 and TRBJ2-7, with a possible D match to TRBD1 (5 bases). The V and J ends lost 1 base and 0 bases respectively, with 10 bases between them. CDR1 and CDR2 (germline): PRHDT, FYEKMQ (reference sequence). The CDR3 loop spans 15 amino acids. CDR3 coding DNA: TGTGCCAGCAGCTTAGACAGGATGAGCTCCTACGAGCAGTACTTC. Residues: CASSLDRMSSYEQYF. Full variable domain (outside the CDR3, taken from reference TRBV13 and TRBJ2-7): AAGVIQSPRHLIKEKRETATLKCYPIPRHDTVYWYQQGPGQDPQFLISFYEKMQSDKGSIPDRFSAQQFSDYHSELNMSSLELGDSALYFCASSLDRMSSYEQYFGPGTRLTVT.

The chain recombines TRBV19 with TRBJ2-2, with 8 bases lining up with TRBD2. The CDR3 runs 15 residues. After removal of 3 bases from V and 5 bases from J, the junction contained 5 bases not matched to a gene. CDR1 LNHDA and CDR2 SQIVND come from the germline V gene (reference sequence). The CDR3 is CASSMRGAHTGELFF. Written as DNA, the CDR3 is TGTGCCAGTAGTATGCGGGGGGCGCATACCGGGGAGCTGTTTTTT.

The J gene is TRBJ2-3, the V gene TRBV10-1, with TRBD1 identical over 7 bases. The CDR3 runs to 15 residues. CDR1 is WNHNN and CDR2 is SYGVQD in the germline V gene (reference sequence). Unmatched junction bases numbered 7, after V lost 5 bases and J lost 2 bases. The chain's CDR3 is CASSSTGTNTDTQYF. The CDR3 region has the DNA TGCGCCAGCAGTTCGACAGGGACAAACACAGATACGCAGTATTTT.

The V call is TRBV19, the J call TRBJ2-1; D is possibly TRBD1 (7 bases). The V gene lost 5 bases and the J gene lost 7 bases, with 15 bases spanning the gap. The CDR3 totals 14 residues. From germline, CDR1 is LNHDA and CDR2 SQIVND (reference sequence). The CDR3 here is CASSGGTVPNEQFF. The CDR3 DNA sequence: TGTGCCAGTAGTGGGGGGACAGTACCAAATGAGCAGTTCTTC. Looking up the rest from reference TRBV19 and TRBJ2-1 gives the full variable domain: DGGITQSPKYLFRKEGQNVTLSCEQNLNHDAMYWYRQDPGQGLRLIYYSQIVNDFQKGDIAEGYSVSREKKESFPLTVTSAQKNPTAFYLCASSGGTVPNEQFFGPGTRLTVL.

CDR3 nucleotide sequence: TGCAGCTTCTCCCGGGACACTTGGAACTATGGCTACACCTTC. It yields the protein CSFSRDTWNYGYTF. The chain has TRBV29-1 and TRBJ1-2; possible D gene TRBD1, 6 bases. Germline V CDR1 and CDR2: SQVTM, ANQGSEA. The length of the CDR3 is 14 residues. V was trimmed by 8 bases and J by 2 bases, leaving 18 bases between them. The full variable domain, rest sourced from reference TRBV29-1 and TRBJ1-2, is SAVISQKPSRDICQRGTSLTIQCQVDSQVTMMFWYRQQPGQSLTLIATANQGSEATYESGFVIDKFPISRPNLTFSTLTVSNMSPEDSSIYLCSFSRDTWNYGYTFGSGTRLTVV.